This is a list of T cell receptor beta chains from one sample in a study of CD8 T cells in ankylosing spondylitis. TCRdb ran MiXCR on the 5' RACE reads and lists one entry per CDR3 protein. The table has about 450,000 distinct CDR3 sequences, roughly a quarter seen once; the top ten hold 0.89%. Sequenced input: blood, either unsorted or a sorted T cell fraction (not recorded which). Receptors were obtained from a male donor with ankylosing spondylitis. Each CDR3 is given with its conserved first and last residue. D genes are given only for firm matches. Expanded clones are given a class, and other clones once, few, many or no size at all.

NA	TRBJ2-1	NA	TRBV11-2	CASLRDREHEQFF	TGTGCCAGCCTGCGGGACCGGGAGCATGAGCAGTTCTTC
TRBD2	TRBJ2-3	few	TRBV2	CASSGSIVLGTNIDTQYF	TGTGCCAGTAGCGGGAGTATAGTGCTAGGTACTAATATAGATACGCAGTATTTT
NA	TRBJ2-5	NA	TRBV24-1	CATSDTTYQETQYF	TGTGCCACCAGTGATACCACGTACCAAGAGACCCAGTACTTC
NA	TRBJ1-4	NA	TRBV5-1	CASSLASATNEKLFF	TGCGCCAGCAGCTTGGCTTCTGCAACTAATGAAAAACTGTTTTTT
NA	TRBJ2-3	NA	TRBV11-2	CASSLDSLAYTQYF	TGTGCCAGCAGCTTAGATTCTCTAGCTTATACGCAGTATTTT
TRBD1	TRBJ1-4	NA	TRBV7-2	CASSSQGQAEKLFF	TGTGCCAGCAGCTCTCAGGGACAGGCTGAAAAACTGTTTTTT
NA	TRBJ2-5	many	TRBV20-1	CSATVETQYF	TGCAGTGCTACCGTGGAGACCCAGTACTTC
NA	TRBJ2-1	many	TRBV7-2	CASSRTYNEQFF	TGTGCCAGCAGTAGGACGTACAATGAGCAGTTCTTC
NA	TRBJ1-1	few	TRBV5-1	CASSIERGYTEAFF	TGCGCCAGCAGCATTGAGCGGGGGTACACTGAAGCTTTCTTT
NA	TRBJ2-3	NA	TRBV7-8	CASSSVWGEDTQYF	TGTGCCAGCAGCTCAGTCTGGGGGGAGGATACGCAGTATTTT
TRBD2	TRBJ2-3	NA	TRBV20-1	CSARGAAGARSDTQYF	TGCAGTGCTAGAGGGGCCGCGGGAGCGCGCTCAGATACGCAGTATTTT
NA	TRBJ2-4	few	TRBV3-1	CASSHWAGVAKNIQYF	TGTGCCAGCAGCCACTGGGCAGGAGTAGCCAAAAACATTCAGTACTTC
TRBD1	TRBJ2-5	NA	TRBV5-1	CASSRWGQGVQETQYF	TGCGCCAGCAGCCGATGGGGACAGGGAGTACAAGAGACCCAGTACTTC
NA	TRBJ1-3	NA	TRBV3-1	CASSQDRGPGNTIYF	TGTGCCAGCAGCCAAGATAGAGGGCCTGGAAACACCATATATTTT
NA	TRBJ1-5	few	TRBV24-1	CATSGSGTLNQPQHF	TGTGCCACCAGTGGGTCCGGGACCCTCAATCAGCCCCAGCATTTT
NA	TRBJ2-7	NA	TRBV12-3/TRBV12-4	CASSLGSGATYEQYF	TGTGCCAGCAGTTTAGGCTCAGGGGCAACCTACGAGCAGTACTTC
NA	TRBJ1-2	few	TRBV27	CASSWSGVGAYGYTF	TGTGCCAGCAGTTGGTCCGGAGTAGGGGCCTATGGCTACACCTTC
TRBD1	TRBJ1-3	NA	TRBV5-1	CASTLTGDGNTIYF	TGCGCCAGCACCCTGACAGGGGATGGAAACACCATATATTTT
NA	TRBJ1-1	NA	TRBV7-2	CASSSTSGANTEAFF	TGTGCCAGCAGTTCAACCTCGGGGGCGAACACTGAAGCTTTCTTT
TRBD2	TRBJ2-7	many	TRBV5-1	CARFGTSWYEQYF	TGCGCCAGGTTTGGGACTAGCTGGTACGAGCAGTACTTC
NA	TRBJ1-5	NA	TRBV4-2	CASSQFKGTYQPQHF	TGTGCCAGCAGCCAGTTCAAGGGAACGTATCAGCCCCAGCATTTT
NA	TRBJ2-3	few	TRBV5-1	CASSPQDSTDTQYF	TGCGCCAGCAGCCCCCAGGACAGCACAGATACGCAGTATTTT
NA	TRBJ1-2	few	TRBV7-8	CASSLVGGSNYGYTF	TGTGCCAGCAGCTTAGTGGGCGGTTCTAACTATGGCTACACCTTC
NA	TRBJ1-2	NA	TRBV9	CASSVGVGWVDYGYTF	TGTGCCAGCAGCGTAGGGGTTGGGTGGGTCGACTATGGCTACACCTTC
NA	TRBJ1-2	NA	TRBV5-1	CASSNDGNYGYTF	TGCGCCAGCAGCAACGACGGGAACTATGGCTACACCTTC
TRBD1	TRBJ1-3	few	TRBV6-4	CASSDLRDRGPMGSGNTIYF	TGTGCCAGCAGTGACCTCCGGGACAGGGGTCCCATGGGCTCTGGAAACACCATATATTTT
TRBD2	TRBJ2-1	NA	TRBV6-2/TRBV6-3	CASSLQASGTGEQFF	TGTGCCAGCAGTTTACAGGCTAGCGGTACGGGTGAGCAGTTCTTC
NA	TRBJ2-2	few	TRBV29-1	CSVERVIGDGGLFF	TGCAGCGTTGAGCGGGTGATCGGGGATGGCGGGCTGTTTTTT
NA	TRBJ1-6	many	TRBV5-1	CASSLDKADNSPLHF	TGCGCCAGCAGCTTGGACAAAGCGGATAATTCACCCCTCCACTTT
NA	TRBJ2-1	few	TRBV6-1	CASSELLGQFF	TGTGCCAGCAGTGAATTGTTAGGGCAGTTCTTC
NA	TRBJ2-1	NA	TRBV6-1	CASSPARGSYNEQFF	TGTGCCAGCAGTCCGGCGAGGGGCTCCTACAATGAGCAGTTCTTC
TRBD2	TRBJ2-1	NA	TRBV18	CASSPPAGGRRNEQFF	TGTGCCAGCTCACCTCCAGCGGGAGGGAGGAGGAATGAGCAGTTCTTC
NA	TRBJ1-5	NA	TRBV15	CATRTAGDQPQHF	TGTGCCACCCGAACAGCGGGGGATCAGCCCCAGCATTTT
NA	TRBJ1-2	NA	TRBV3-1	CASSQGGGMSGYTF	TGTGCCAGCAGCCAAGGCGGGGGGATGAGCGGCTACACCTTC
NA	TRBJ2-3	few	TRBV29-1	CSPQVQGTDTQYF	TGCAGCCCGCAAGTCCAGGGCACAGATACGCAGTATTTT
NA	TRBJ2-5	NA	TRBV7-2	CASSFQAGQETQYF	TGTGCCAGCAGCTTTCAGGCGGGCCAAGAGACCCAGTACTTC
NA	TRBJ2-5	NA	TRBV5-1	CASSYSGTEETQYF	TGCGCCAGCAGCTATTCCGGGACTGAAGAGACCCAGTACTTC
TRBD1	TRBJ1-1	NA	TRBV6-1	CASVVQGDSAEAFF	TGTGCCAGCGTAGTTCAGGGGGATTCCGCTGAAGCTTTCTTT
TRBD2	TRBJ2-5	few	TRBV12-5	CASGVGLATETQYF	TGTGCTAGTGGTGTGGGACTAGCGACAGAGACCCAGTACTTC
NA	TRBJ1-4	few	TRBV20-1	CSATRHEKLFF	TGCAGTGCCACTAGGCATGAAAAACTGTTTTTT
TRBD1	TRBJ1-2	few	TRBV29-1	CSAQGGANYGYTF	TGCAGCGCCCAGGGGGGAGCTAACTATGGCTACACCTTC
NA	TRBJ2-1	NA	TRBV4-2	CASSQGASDYNEQFF	TGTGCCAGCAGCCAAGGAGCTAGCGACTACAATGAGCAGTTCTTC
TRBD1	TRBJ1-2	NA	TRBV5-1	CASSTGTGVGYTF	TGCGCCAGCAGCACCGGGACAGGGGTCGGCTACACCTTC
NA	TRBJ2-2	NA	TRBV11-3	CASSLDHGRKNGELFF	TGTGCCAGCAGCTTAGATCATGGCAGGAAGAACGGGGAGCTGTTTTTT
TRBD1	TRBJ2-3	few	TRBV7-9	CASSSSDRADTQYF	TGTGCCAGCAGCTCTTCGGACAGGGCCGATACGCAGTATTTT
NA	TRBJ2-2	NA	TRBV5-5	CASSLSGLGGELFF	TGTGCCAGCAGCTTGTCGGGGCTGGGAGGGGAGCTGTTTTTT
TRBD1	TRBJ1-1	NA	TRBV11-2	CASSHQGAGTEAFF	TGTGCCAGCAGCCATCAGGGGGCTGGGACTGAAGCTTTCTTT
TRBD1	TRBJ1-1	few	TRBV12-5	CASVPGQGTNTEAFF	TGTGCTAGTGTTCCGGGACAGGGAACGAACACTGAAGCTTTCTTT
TRBD1	TRBJ2-1	few	TRBV18	CASSTIHRGEGFF	TGTGCCAGCTCAACAATACACAGGGGCGAGGGGTTCTTC
TRBD1	TRBJ2-2	NA	TRBV5-1	CASSQPTGGNTGELFF	TGCGCCAGCAGCCAACCGACAGGGGGCAACACCGGGGAGCTGTTTTTT
NA	TRBJ2-2	NA	TRBV20-1	CSARDHPDWVTGELFF	TGCAGTGCTAGAGATCACCCGGACTGGGTCACCGGGGAGCTGTTTTTT
TRBD1	TRBJ1-1	few	TRBV20-1	CSARAGGRFTEAFF	TGCAGTGCTAGAGCAGGGGGCAGGTTCACTGAAGCTTTCTTT
TRBD2	TRBJ2-2	NA	TRBV10-2	CASRTSGSPGTGELFF	TGCGCCAGCCGAACTAGCGGGAGCCCGGGCACCGGGGAGCTGTTTTTT
TRBD1	TRBJ1-1	few	TRBV10-1	CASSESGQRGNTEAFF	TGCGCCAGCAGTGAGTCGGGACAGAGAGGGAACACTGAAGCTTTCTTT